The 2 T cell receptor beta chains given below trace back to one sample, sequenced in a study of shared clonotypes between healthy human individuals. Only in-frame clones appear in the TCRdb table, and some are missing; sequencing was by immunoSEQ multiplex PCR. The sample gives more than 1,200,000 clones, about 98.5% of which show up once; roughly 0.36% is in the top ten. The sequenced material came from naive CD4+ T cells sorted from blood. Stated subset: CD45RA+ positively selected. Every receptor here comes from a man aged 25 to 40 in good health.

The chain recombines TRBV6-1 with TRBJ2-7; unclear D gene. Germline CDR1 MNHNS, CDR2 SASEGT. The CDR3 runs to 14 residues. V lost 1 base and J lost 0, with 7 bases in between. CDR3 in amino acids: CASSEDAGSYEQYF. The CDR3 nucleotides are TGTGCCAGCAGTGAAGACGCAGGCTCCTACGAGCAGTACTTC.

The CDR3 DNA reads TGTGCCAGCAGTTCGACAGGGCTGCTCGCATACGAGCAGTACTTC. The encoded protein is CASSSTGLLAYEQYF. The chain employs TRBV28 and TRBJ2-7, with 7 bases matching TRBD1. From germline, CDR1 is MDHEN and CDR2 SYDVKM. Losses at the gene ends were 4 bases for V and 4 bases for J; bases not matched to a gene: 10. CDR3 length equals 15 residues. The whole variable domain, filled in from reference TRBV28 and TRBJ2-7, reads DVKVTQSSRYLVKRTGEKVFLECVQDMDHENMFWYRQDPGLGLRLIYFSYDVKMKEKGDIPEGYSVSREKKERFSLILESASTNQTSMYLCASSSTGLLAYEQYFGPGTRLTVT.